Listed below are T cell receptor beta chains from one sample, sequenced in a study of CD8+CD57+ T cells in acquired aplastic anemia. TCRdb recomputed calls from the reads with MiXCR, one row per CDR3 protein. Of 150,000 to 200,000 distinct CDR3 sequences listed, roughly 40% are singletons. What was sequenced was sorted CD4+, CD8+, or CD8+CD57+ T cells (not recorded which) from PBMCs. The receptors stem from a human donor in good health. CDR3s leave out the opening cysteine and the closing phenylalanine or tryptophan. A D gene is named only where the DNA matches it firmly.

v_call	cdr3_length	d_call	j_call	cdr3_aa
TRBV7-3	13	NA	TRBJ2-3	ASSLKGHSTDTQY
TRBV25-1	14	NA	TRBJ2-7	ASSEGPPFYWDVRV
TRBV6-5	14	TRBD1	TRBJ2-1	ASSCTGAGSYNEQF
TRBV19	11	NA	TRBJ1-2	ASSRGRNYGYT
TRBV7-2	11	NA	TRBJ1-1	ASSSPGWGEAF
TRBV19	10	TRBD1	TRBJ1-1	ASSIKTGSAF
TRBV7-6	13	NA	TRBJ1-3	ASSFAGVGGNTMY
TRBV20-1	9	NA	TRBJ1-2	SAAWYYGYT
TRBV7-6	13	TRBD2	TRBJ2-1	ASSLGSGGVNEQF
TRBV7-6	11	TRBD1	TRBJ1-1	ASSPQGTTEAF
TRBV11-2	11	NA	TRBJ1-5	ASSLEIVEPQH
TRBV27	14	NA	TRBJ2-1	ASSDSGSSPYNEQF
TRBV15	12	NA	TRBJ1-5	ATSEFSSNQPQH
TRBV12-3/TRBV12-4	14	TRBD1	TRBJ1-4	ASSLRTGLANEKLF
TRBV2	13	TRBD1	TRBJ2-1	ASSRDRAGDNEQF
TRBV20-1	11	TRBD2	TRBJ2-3	SARGLAADTQY
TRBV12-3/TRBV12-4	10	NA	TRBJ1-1	ASSRTATEAF
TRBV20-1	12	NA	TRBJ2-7	SAPPGTYLQEQY
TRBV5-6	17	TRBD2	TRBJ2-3	ASSMAWLAGGLSTDTQY
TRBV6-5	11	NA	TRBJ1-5	ASSYGGNQPQH
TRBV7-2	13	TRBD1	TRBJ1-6	ASSLGQGLSSPLH
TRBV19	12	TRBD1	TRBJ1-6	ASSEGQYNSPLH
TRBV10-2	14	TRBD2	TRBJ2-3	ASSDRTSSPPDTQY
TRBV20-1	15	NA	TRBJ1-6	SARDGAASSYNSPLH
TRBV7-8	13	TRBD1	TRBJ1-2	ASSSGTGETYGYT
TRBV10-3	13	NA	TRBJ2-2	AITRALGNTGELF
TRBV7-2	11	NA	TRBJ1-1	ASSLTPNTEAF
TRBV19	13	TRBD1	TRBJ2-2	ASISIDRGTGELF
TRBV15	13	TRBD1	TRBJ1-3	ATSRDRDPGNTIY
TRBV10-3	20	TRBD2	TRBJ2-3	AISGPQGASGRIIQASDTQY
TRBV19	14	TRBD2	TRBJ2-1	ASTPGLAPTYNEQF
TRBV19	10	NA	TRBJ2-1	ASKVSGGEQF
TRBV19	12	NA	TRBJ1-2	ASSIVGKDYGYT
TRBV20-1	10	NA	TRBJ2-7	SAPSGTYEQY
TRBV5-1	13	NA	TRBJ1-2	ASSLLGVRGDGYT
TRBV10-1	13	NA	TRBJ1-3	ASSVDSSSGNTIY
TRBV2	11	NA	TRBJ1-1	ASSEALGSTAF
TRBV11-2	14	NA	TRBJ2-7	ASSLRPRTSSYEQY
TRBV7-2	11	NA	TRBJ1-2	ASSVGAGYGYT
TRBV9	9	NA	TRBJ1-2	ASSVLGGYT
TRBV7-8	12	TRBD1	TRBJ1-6	ASSLTGGGSPLH
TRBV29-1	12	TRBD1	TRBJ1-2	SAGQGAANYGYT
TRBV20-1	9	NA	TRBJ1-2	SAYDNYGYT
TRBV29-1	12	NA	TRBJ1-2	SVEPLDTPYGYT